The clone carrying this T cell receptor beta chain was seen many times. This specimen comes from a study of spatial heterogeneity in lung cancer. Overall study context: Available follow-up PBMC samples, collected a median of roughly 2 years post-resection, were sequenced. The average count in raw reads for each unique TCR and UMI combination exceeded nine appearances. Alpha-chain detections were consistently fewer than beta-chain detections among the sequences.

The CDR3 sequence is 12 residues long. The V gene lost 1 base and the J gene lost 5 bases, with 8 bases spanning the gap. The V gene's germline CDR1 is DFQATT and CDR2 SNEGSKA (reference sequence). Unique molecular identifiers tagged every individual TCR cDNA molecule. TCRdb fed the 5' RACE reads into MiXCR, producing one record per CDR3 protein. The data contain around 110,000 distinct CDR3 sequences, less than 15% of them singletons. Time point described: blood at routine non-recurrence follow-up after resection. Unsorted samples of tumor, nontumor lung or frozen PBMC had their whole RNA sequenced. V usage is TRBV20-1 and J usage is TRBJ2-5; D is ambiguous. The sequencing here drew on PBMCs, taken at follow-up. The source is a male donor with early-stage non-small cell lung cancer. The CDR3 here is CSARVLAETQYF. Written as DNA, the CDR3 is TGCAGTGCTAGAGTCTTGGCGGAGACCCAGTACTTC.